This T cell receptor beta chain was retrieved from a study of T-cell reconstitution after alpha-beta-depleted transplantation in children. Overall study findings and caveats: At the one-year point after transplant, T-cell counts and TCRbeta diversity were found to come mostly from T cells that had been newly produced. Several hundred rapidly expanded clones from non-depleted graft cells reportedly supplied alpha-beta T cells about two months post-transplant. The study traced high day-60 TCRbeta diversity in some patients to surviving recipient T cells and thymic progenitors.

The CDR3 loop spans 16 amino acids. Germline assignment: CDR1 SGHRS and CDR2 YFSETQ. Trimming took off 2 bases at V and 1 base at J, with 15 bases between the two ends. The authors prepared the TCRbeta library with unique molecular identifiers. From the PCR reads, TCRdb called clonotypes with MiXCR, one entry per CDR3 protein. The sample lists roughly 670,000 distinct CDR3 sequences, under 15% occurring once. This clonotype was counted a few times. Its antigen is not identified. Here the sequenced sample was PBMCs, taken before TCRalphabeta/CD19-depleted stem cell transplant. This chain joins TRBV5-1 and TRBJ2-5; D is ambiguous. The receptor was isolated from a girl aged 2 to 9 with congenital amegakaryocytic thrombocytopenia, due to receive a stem cell transplant. In DNA, the CDR3 is TGCGCCAGCAGCTTATACGGAGCTGGGCGCCAAGAGACCCAGTACTTC. This translates into CASSLYGAGRQETQYF.